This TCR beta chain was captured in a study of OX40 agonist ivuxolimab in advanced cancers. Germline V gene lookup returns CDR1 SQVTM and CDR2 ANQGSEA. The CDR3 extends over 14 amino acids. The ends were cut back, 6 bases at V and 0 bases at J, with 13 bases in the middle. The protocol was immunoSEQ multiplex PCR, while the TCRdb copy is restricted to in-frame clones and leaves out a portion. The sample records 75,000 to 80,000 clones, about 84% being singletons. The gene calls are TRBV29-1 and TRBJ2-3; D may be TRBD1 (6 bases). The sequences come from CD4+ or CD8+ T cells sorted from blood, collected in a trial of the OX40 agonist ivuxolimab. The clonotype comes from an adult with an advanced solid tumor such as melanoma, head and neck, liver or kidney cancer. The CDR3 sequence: CSVGMGASTDTQYF. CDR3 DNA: TGCAGCGTCGGGATGGGGGCCAGCACAGATACGCAGTATTTT.